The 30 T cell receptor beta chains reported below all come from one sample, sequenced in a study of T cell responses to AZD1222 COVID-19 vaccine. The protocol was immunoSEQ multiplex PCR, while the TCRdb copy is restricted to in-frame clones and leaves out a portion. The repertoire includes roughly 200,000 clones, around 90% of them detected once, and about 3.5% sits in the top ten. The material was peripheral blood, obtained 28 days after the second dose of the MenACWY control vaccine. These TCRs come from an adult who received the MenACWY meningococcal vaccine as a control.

The DNA for the CDR3 is TGTGCCAGCAGCCAATTATCAGGGAAGGGGACCCAGTACTTC. It yields the protein CASSQLSGKGTQYF. V and J are TRBV3-1 (or the pseudogene TRBV3-2) and TRBJ2-5, with a tentative D call TRBD1 (5 bases). The CDR3 has 14 amino acids. Trimming stripped 2 bases from V and 7 bases from J, with 14 bases between. Germline V CDR1 and CDR2: LGHDT, YNNKEL (reference sequence).

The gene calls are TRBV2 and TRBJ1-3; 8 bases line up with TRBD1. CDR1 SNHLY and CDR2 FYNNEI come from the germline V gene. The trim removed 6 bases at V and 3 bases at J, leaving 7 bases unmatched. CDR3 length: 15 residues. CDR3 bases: TGTGCCAGCAGGGCCCAGGGGGCGCTTGGAAACACCATATATTTT. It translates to CASRAQGALGNTIYF.

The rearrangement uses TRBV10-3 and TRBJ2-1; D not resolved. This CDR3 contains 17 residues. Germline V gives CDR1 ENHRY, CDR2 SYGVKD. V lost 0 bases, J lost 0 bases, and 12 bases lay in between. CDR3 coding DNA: TGTGCCATCAGTGAGTCATCGGTCTTGGGCTCCTACAATGAGCAGTTCTTC. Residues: CAISESSVLGSYNEQFF.

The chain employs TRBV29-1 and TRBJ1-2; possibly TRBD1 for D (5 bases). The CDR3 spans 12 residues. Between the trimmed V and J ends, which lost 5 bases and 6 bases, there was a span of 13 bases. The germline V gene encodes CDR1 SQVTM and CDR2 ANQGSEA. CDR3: CSVSHGQNGYTF. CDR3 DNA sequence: TGCAGCGTTAGCCACGGACAAAATGGCTACACCTTC. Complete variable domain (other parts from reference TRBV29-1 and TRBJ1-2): SAVISQKPSRDICQRGTSLTIQCQVDSQVTMMFWYRQQPGQSLTLIATANQGSEATYESGFVIDKFPISRPNLTFSTLTVSNMSPEDSSIYLCSVSHGQNGYTFGSGTRLTVV.

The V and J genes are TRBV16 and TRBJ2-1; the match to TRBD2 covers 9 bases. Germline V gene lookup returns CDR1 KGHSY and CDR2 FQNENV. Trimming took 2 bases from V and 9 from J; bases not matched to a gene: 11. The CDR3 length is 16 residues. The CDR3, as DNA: TGTGCCAGCAGCCAACCCGGTCGGACTAGCGTATTTGAGCAGTTCTTC. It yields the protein CASSQPGRTSVFEQFF. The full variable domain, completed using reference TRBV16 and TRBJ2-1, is GEEVAQTPKHLVRGEGQKAKLYCAPIKGHSYVFWYQQVLKNEFKFLISFQNENVFDETGMPKERFSAKCLPNSPCSLEIQATKLEDSAVYFCASSQPGRTSVFEQFFGPGTRLTVL.

The CDR3 here is CASSAGVGGGYEQYF. CDR3 coding DNA: TGTGCCAGCAGCGCCGGGGTGGGCGGGGGCTACGAGCAGTACTTC. This rearrangement joins TRBV9 to TRBJ2-7, with 7 bases matching TRBD2. The CDR3 extends over 15 amino acids. The germline gives CDR1 SGDLS, CDR2 YYNGEE. With 3 bases clipped from V and 3 bases from J, the junction kept 9 bases outside the gene matches.

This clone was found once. The CDR3 nucleotides are TGCAGTGCTAGGGGAGGGACTGAGCAGTTCTTC. Its protein product is CSARGGTEQFF. This sequence joins TRBV20-1 and TRBJ2-1; 7 nucleotides match TRBD2. Germline V CDR1 and CDR2: DFQATT, SNEGSKA (reference sequence). The length of the CDR3 is 11 residues. The junction had 2 bases not matched to a gene; V was cut back by 3 bases and J by 9 bases.

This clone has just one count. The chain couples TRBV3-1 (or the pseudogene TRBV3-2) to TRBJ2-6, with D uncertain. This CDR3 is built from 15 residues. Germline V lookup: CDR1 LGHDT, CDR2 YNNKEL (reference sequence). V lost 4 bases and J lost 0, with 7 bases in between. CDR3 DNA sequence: TGTGCCAGCAGCCCCTTGATCTCTGGGGCCAACGTCCTGACTTTC. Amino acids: CASSPLISGANVLTF.

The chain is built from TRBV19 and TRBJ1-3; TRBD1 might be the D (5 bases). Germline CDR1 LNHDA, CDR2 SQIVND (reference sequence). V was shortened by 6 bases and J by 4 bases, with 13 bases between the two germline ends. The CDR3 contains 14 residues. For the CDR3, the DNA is TGTGCCAGTAGCGTCCCGGGGCTCGGAAACACCATATATTTT. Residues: CASSVPGLGNTIYF. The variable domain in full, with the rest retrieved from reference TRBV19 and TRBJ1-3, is DGGITQSPKYLFRKEGQNVTLSCEQNLNHDAMYWYRQDPGQGLRLIYYSQIVNDFQKGDIAEGYSVSREKKESFPLTVTSAQKNPTAFYLCASSVPGLGNTIYFGEGSWLTVV.

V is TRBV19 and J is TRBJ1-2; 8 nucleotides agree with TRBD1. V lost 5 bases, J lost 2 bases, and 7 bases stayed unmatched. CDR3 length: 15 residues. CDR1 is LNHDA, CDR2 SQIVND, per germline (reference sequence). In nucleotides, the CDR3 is TGTGCCAGTAGTGAAAAGGGACAGGTCAACTATGGCTACACCTTC. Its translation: CASSEKGQVNYGYTF.

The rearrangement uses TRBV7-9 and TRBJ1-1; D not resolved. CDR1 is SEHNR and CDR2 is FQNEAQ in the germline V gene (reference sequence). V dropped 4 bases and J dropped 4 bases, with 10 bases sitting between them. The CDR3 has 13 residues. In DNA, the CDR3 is TGTGCCAGCAGCTCCCGGGCGGGCACTGAAGCTTTCTTT. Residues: CASSSRAGTEAFF.

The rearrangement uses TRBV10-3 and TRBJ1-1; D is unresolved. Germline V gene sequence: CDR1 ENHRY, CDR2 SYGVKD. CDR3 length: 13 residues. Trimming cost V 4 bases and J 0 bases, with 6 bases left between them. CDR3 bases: TGTGCCATCAGTGCCGTGATGAACACTGAAGCTTTCTTT. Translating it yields CAISAVMNTEAFF.

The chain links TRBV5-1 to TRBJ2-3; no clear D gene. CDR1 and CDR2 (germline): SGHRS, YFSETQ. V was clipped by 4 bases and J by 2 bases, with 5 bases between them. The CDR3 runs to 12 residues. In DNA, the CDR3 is TGCGCCAGCAGCCAGTCCACAGATACGCAGTATTTT. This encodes CASSQSTDTQYF.

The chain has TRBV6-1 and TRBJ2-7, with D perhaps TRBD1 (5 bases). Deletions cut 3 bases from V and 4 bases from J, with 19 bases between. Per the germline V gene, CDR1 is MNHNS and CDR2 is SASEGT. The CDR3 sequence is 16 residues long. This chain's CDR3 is CASSDAASRAPYEQYF. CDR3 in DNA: TGTGCCAGCAGTGATGCGGCATCCAGGGCACCATACGAGCAGTACTTC.

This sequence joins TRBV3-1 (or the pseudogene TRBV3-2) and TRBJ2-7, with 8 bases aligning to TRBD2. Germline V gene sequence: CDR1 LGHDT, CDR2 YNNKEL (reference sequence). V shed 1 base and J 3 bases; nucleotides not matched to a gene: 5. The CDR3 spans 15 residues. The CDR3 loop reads CASSQGLSGSYEQYF. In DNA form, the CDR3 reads TGTGCCAGCAGCCAAGGTTTGAGCGGGAGCTACGAGCAGTACTTC.

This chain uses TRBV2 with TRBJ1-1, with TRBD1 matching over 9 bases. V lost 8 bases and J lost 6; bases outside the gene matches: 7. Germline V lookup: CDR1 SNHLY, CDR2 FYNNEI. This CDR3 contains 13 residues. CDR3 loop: CASGGQGFAEAFF. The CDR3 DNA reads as TGTGCCAGCGGGGGACAGGGTTTCGCTGAAGCTTTCTTT.

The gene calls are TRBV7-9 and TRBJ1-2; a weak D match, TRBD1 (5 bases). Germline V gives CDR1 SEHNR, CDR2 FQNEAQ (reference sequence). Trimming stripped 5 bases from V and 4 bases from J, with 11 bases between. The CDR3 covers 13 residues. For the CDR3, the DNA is TGTGCCAGCAGCCCACCGGGGGTCTATGGCTACACCTTC. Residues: CASSPPGVYGYTF.

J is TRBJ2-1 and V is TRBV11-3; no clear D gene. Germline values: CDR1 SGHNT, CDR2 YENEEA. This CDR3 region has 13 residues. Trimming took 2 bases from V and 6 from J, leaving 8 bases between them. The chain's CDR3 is CASSLLSLNEQFF. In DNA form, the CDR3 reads TGTGCCAGCAGCTTACTTAGCCTCAATGAGCAGTTCTTC.

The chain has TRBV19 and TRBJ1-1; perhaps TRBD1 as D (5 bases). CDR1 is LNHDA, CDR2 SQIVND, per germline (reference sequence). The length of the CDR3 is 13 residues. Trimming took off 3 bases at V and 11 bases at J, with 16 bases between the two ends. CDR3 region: CASSMLLAGRAFF. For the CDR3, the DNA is TGTGCCAGTAGTATGCTCTTGGCAGGGCGTGCTTTCTTT.

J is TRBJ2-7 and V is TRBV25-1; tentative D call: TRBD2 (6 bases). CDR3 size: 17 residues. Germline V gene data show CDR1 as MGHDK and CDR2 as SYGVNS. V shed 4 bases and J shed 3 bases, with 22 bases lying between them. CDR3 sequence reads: CASSGFPSETRGYEQYF. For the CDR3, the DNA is TGTGCCAGCAGTGGGTTCCCCAGTGAGACTAGAGGCTACGAGCAGTACTTC.

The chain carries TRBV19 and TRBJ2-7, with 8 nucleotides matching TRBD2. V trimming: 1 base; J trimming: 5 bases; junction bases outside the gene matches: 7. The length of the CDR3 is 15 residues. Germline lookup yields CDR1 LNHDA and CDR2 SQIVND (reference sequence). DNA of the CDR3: TGTGCCAGTAGTATAGTTCCAGCGGGAGAACACGAGCAGTACTTC. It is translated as CASSIVPAGEHEQYF.

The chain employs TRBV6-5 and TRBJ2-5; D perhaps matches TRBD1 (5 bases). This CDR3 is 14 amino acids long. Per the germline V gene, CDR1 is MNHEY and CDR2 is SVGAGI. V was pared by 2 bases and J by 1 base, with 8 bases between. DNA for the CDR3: TGTGCCAGCAGTTACAATAGGGGCCAAGAGACCCAGTACTTC. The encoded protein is CASSYNRGQETQYF.

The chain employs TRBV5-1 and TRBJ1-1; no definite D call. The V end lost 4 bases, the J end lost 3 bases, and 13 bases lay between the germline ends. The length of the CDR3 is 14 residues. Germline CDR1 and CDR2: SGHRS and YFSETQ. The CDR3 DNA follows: TGCGCCAGCAGCGCAAGATCGGCAGACACTGAAGCTTTCTTT. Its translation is CASSARSADTEAFF.

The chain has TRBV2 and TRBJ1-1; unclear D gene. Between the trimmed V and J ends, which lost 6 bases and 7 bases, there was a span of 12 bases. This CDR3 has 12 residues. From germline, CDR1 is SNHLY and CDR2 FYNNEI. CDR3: CASSLSDFEAFF. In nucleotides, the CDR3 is TGTGCCAGCAGCCTCTCGGATTTTGAAGCTTTCTTT.

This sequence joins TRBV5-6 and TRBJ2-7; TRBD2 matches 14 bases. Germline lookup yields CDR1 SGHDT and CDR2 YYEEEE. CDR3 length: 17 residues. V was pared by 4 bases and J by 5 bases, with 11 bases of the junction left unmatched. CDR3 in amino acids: CASSPPGTSGRKHEQYF. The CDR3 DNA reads TGTGCCAGCAGCCCCCCCGGGACTAGCGGGAGAAAGCACGAGCAGTACTTC.

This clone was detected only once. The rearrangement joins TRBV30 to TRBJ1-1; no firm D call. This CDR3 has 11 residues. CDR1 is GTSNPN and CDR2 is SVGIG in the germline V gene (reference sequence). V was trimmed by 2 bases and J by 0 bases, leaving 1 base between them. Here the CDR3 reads CAWSLNTEAFF. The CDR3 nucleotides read TGTGCCTGGAGTCTGAACACTGAAGCTTTCTTT.

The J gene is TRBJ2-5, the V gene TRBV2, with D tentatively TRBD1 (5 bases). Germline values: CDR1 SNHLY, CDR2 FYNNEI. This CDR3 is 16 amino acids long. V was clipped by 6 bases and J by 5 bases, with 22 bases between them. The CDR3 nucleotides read TGTGCCAGCAGGAAGGGGCCGGGCACCCTGGGGGAGACCCAGTACTTC. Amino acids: CASRKGPGTLGETQYF. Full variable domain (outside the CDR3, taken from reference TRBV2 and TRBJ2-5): EPEVTQTPSHQVTQMGQEVILRCVPISNHLYFYWYRQILGQKVEFLVSFYNNEISEKSEIFDDQFSVERPDGSNFTLKIRSTKLEDSAMYFCASRKGPGTLGETQYFGPGTRLLVL.

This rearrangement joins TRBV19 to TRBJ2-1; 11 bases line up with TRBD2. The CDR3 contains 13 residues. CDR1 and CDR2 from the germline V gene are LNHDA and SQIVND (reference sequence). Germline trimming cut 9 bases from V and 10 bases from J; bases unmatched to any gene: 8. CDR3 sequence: CASNSGRGEEQFF. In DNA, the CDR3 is TGTGCCAGCAATAGCGGGAGGGGTGAAGAGCAGTTCTTC.

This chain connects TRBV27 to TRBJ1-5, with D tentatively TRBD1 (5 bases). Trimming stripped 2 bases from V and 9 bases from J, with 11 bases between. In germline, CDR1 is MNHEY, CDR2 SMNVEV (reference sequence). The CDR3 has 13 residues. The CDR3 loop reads CASSLLPDRPQHF. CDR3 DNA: TGTGCCAGCAGTTTACTCCCCGACAGGCCCCAGCATTTT.

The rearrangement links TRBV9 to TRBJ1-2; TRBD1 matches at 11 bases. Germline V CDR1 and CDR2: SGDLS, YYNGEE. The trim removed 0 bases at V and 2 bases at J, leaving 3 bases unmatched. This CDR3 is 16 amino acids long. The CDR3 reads CASSVGRTGGNYGYTF. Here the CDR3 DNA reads TGTGCCAGCAGCGTAGGTAGGACAGGGGGCAACTATGGCTACACCTTC. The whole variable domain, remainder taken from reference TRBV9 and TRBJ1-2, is DSGVTQTPKHLITATGQRVTLRCSPRSGDLSVYWYQQSLDQGLQFLIQYYNGEERAKGNILERFSAQQFPDLHSELNLSSLELGDSALYFCASSVGRTGGNYGYTFGSGTRLTVV.